The 5 T cell receptor beta chains below come from one sample, sequenced in a study of blood T cell repertoires in COVID-19 (dated by TCRdb to 2019 to 2021). Library creation used the immunoSEQ multiplex PCR assay. Drawn from immuneACCESS, this table holds only the in-frame rearrangements with V and J called that TCRdb kept. Clones are partly lost; checked studies trace under half to an unresolved V gene and leave the rest unexplained. This sample comprises fewer than 350,000 clones, under 95% of them detected only once. The leading ten clones occupy approximately 2.4% of the sample. Material: PBMCs or T cells enriched from blood (not recorded which). The source is a woman between 40 and 50 years old with acute COVID-19.

V gene TRBV15 combines with J gene TRBJ1-1; D not resolved. The ends were cut back, 0 bases at V and 7 bases at J, with 12 bases in the middle. CDR1 is LNHNV, CDR2 YYDKDF, per germline (reference sequence). The length of the CDR3 is 14 residues. The CDR3 DNA sequence: TGTGCCACCAGCAGAGATGGGCAGGTACTTGAAGCTTTCTTT. As protein: CATSRDGQVLEAFF.

The rearrangement links TRBV3-1 (or the pseudogene TRBV3-2) to TRBJ2-1; 10 bases line up with TRBD1. The CDR3 consists of 15 residues. With 6 bases clipped from V and 6 bases from J, the junction kept 8 bases outside the gene matches. Germline V lookup: CDR1 LGHDT, CDR2 YNNKEL (reference sequence). CDR3 sequence: CASSYDRGPFNEQFF. CDR3 coding DNA: TGTGCCAGCAGTTATGACAGGGGGCCTTTCAATGAGCAGTTCTTC.

The chain joins TRBV24-1 to TRBJ2-3, with 8 bases that match TRBD2. Germline CDR1 is KGHDR and CDR2 is SFDVKD. Losses at the gene ends were 4 bases for V and 4 bases for J; bases not matched to a gene: 0. The CDR3 contains 13 residues. CDR3 bases: TGTGCCACCAGTGACGGGGGGGCAGATACGCAGTATTTT. This codes for CATSDGGADTQYF.

The J gene is TRBJ2-3, the V gene TRBV24-1, with D possibly being TRBD2 (5 bases). CDR1 is KGHDR and CDR2 is SFDVKD in the germline V gene. V was shortened by 4 bases and J by 4 bases, with 20 bases between the two germline ends. The CDR3 runs to 17 residues. CDR3 sequence (DNA): TGTGCCACCAGTGACCCCTCCCACTTCGAGAGGGCAGATACGCAGTATTTT. It specifies CATSDPSHFERADTQYF.

The chain links TRBV30 to TRBJ1-3, with D perhaps matching TRBD1 (6 bases). The CDR3 has 13 residues. Trimming left V 3 bases short and J 8 bases short, with 14 bases between. Germline V CDR1 and CDR2: GTSNPN, SVGIG (reference sequence). The CDR3 DNA follows: TGTGCCTGGAGCATGGACAGCCTGGACACCATATATTTT. Residues: CAWSMDSLDTIYF.